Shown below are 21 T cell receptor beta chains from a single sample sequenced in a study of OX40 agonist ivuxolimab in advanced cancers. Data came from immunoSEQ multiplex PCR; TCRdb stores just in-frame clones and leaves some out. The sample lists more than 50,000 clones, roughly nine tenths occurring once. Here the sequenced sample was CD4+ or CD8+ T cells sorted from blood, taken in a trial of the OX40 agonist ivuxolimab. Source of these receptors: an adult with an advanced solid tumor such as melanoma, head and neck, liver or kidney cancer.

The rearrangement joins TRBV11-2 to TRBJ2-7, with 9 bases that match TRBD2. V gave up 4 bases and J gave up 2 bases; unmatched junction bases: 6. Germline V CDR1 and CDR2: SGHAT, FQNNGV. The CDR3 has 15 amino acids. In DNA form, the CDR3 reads TGTGCCAGCAGCTACTCACTAGCGGGCCCCTACGAGCAGTACTTC. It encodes CASSYSLAGPYEQYF.

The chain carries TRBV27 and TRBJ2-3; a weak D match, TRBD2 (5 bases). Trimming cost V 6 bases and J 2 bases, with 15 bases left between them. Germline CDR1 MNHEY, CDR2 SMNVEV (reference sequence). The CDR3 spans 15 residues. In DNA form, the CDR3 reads TGTGCCAGCAGCCCAACTAGGGCCTACACAGATACGCAGTATTTT. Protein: CASSPTRAYTDTQYF.

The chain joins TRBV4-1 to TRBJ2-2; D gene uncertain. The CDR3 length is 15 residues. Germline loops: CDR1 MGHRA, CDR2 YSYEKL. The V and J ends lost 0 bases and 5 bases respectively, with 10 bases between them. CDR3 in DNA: TGCGCCAGCAGCCAAGATCCTGGCGTTACCGGGGAGCTGTTTTTT. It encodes CASSQDPGVTGELFF.

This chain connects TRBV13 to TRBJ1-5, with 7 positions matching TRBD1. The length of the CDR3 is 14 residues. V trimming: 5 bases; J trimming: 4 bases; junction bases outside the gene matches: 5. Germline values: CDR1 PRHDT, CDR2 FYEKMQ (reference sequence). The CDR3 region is CASSAGTANQPQHF. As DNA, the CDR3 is TGTGCCAGCAGCGCTGGGACAGCTAATCAGCCCCAGCATTTT.

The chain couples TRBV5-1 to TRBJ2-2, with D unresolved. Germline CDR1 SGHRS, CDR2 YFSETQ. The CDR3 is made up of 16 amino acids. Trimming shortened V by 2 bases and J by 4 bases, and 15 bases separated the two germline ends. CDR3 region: CASSFLPRTSTGELFF. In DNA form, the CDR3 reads TGCGCCAGCAGCTTCCTTCCCCGGACCTCCACCGGGGAGCTGTTTTTT.

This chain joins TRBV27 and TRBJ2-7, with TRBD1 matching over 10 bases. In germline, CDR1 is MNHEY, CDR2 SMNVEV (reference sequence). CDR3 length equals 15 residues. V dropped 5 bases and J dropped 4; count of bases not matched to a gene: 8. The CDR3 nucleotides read TGTGCCAGCAGTCCCACGGGACAGGGGAGATACGAGCAGTACTTC. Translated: CASSPTGQGRYEQYF.

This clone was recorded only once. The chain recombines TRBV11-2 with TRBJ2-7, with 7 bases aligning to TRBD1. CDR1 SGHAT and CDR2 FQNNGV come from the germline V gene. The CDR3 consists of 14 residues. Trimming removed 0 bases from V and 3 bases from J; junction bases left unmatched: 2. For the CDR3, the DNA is TGTGCCAGCAGCTTAGACGCAGGGGGCTACGAGCAGTACTTC. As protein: CASSLDAGGYEQYF.

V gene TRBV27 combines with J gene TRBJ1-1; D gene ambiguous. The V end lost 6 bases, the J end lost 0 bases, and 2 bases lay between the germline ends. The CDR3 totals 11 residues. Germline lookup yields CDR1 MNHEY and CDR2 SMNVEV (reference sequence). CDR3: CASRVNTEAFF. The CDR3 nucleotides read TGTGCCAGCAGGGTGAACACTGAAGCTTTCTTT.

The CDR3 here is CASRGGGNQPQHF. CDR3 DNA sequence: TGTGCCAGTAGGGGAGGTGGCAATCAGCCCCAGCATTTT. J is TRBJ1-5 and V is TRBV19; D remains ambiguous. CDR3 length: 13 residues. The V and J ends lost 6 bases and 2 bases respectively, with 8 bases between them. Per germline, CDR1 LNHDA and CDR2 SQIVND (reference sequence).

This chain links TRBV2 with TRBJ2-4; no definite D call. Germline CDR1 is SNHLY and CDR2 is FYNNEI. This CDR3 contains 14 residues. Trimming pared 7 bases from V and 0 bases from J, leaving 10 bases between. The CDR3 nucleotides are TGTGCCAGCAACTTGATGGTAGCCAAAAACATTCAGTACTTC. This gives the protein CASNLMVAKNIQYF.

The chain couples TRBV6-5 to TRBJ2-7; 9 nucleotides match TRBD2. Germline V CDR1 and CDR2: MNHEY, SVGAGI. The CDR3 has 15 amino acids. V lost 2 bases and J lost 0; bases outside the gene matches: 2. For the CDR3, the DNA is TGTGCCAGCAGTTACGGACTAGCGTACTCCTACGAGCAGTACTTC. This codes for CASSYGLAYSYEQYF.

The CDR3 DNA reads TGTGCCAGCAGTGATCCGTTCGTTTATAGCAATCAGCCCCAGCATTTT. It codes for CASSDPFVYSNQPQHF. The V gene is TRBV6-1, the J gene TRBJ1-5, with D uncertain. CDR1 and CDR2 (germline): MNHNS, SASEGT. The CDR3 is made up of 16 amino acids. The V end was cut by 3 bases, the J end by 0 bases, with 12 bases between.

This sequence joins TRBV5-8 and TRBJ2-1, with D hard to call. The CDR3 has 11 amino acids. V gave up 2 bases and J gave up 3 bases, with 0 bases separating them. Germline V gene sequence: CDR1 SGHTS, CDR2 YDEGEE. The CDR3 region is CASSFYNEQFF. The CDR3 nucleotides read TGTGCCAGCAGCTTCTACAATGAGCAGTTCTTC.

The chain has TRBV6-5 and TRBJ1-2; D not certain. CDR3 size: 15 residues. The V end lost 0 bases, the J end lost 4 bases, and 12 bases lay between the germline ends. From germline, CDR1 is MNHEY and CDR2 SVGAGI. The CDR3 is CASSYSPTGSYGYTF. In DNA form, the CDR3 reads TGTGCCAGCAGTTACTCTCCGACCGGGTCCTATGGCTACACCTTC.

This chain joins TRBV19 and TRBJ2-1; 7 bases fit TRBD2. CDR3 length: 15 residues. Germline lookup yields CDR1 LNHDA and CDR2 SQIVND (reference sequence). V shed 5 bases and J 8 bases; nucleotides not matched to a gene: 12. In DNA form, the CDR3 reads TGTGCCAGTAGTCCCAGGACTAGTCCTCCCGATGAGCAGTTCTTC. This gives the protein CASSPRTSPPDEQFF.

DNA for the CDR3: TGTGCCAGCAGCTTAAACGAAGCTTTCTTT. Residues: CASSLNEAFF. The chain combines TRBV11-2 with TRBJ1-1; no definite D call. Germline values: CDR1 SGHAT, CDR2 FQNNGV. CDR3 length equals 10 residues. The V gene lost 2 bases and the J gene lost 8 bases, with 3 bases spanning the gap.

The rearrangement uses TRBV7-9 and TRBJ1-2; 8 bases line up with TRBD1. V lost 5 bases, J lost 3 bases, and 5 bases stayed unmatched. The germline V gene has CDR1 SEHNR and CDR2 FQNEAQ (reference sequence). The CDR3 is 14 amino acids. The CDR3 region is CASSHTTGDYGYTF. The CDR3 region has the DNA TGTGCCAGCAGCCACACGACAGGGGACTATGGCTACACCTTC.

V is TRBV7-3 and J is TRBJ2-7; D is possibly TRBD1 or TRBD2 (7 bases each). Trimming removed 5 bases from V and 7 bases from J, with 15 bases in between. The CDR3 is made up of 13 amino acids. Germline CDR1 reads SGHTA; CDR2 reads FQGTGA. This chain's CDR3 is CASSPGTAGEQYF. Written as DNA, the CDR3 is TGTGCCAGCAGCCCGGGGACAGCGGGGGAGCAGTACTTC.

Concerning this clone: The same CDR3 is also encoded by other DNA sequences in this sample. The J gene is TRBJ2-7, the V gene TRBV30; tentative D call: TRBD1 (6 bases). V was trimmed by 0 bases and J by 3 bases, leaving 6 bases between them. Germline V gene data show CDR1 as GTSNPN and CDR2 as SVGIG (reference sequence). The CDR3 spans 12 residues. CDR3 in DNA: TGTGCCTGGAGTGTACAGGGCTACGAGCAGTACTTC. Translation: CAWSVQGYEQYF.

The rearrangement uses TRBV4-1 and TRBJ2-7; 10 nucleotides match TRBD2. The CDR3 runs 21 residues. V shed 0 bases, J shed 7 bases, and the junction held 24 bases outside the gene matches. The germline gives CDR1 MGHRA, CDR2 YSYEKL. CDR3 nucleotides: TGCGCCAGCAGCCAAGATAGGGGGGAGATCCTAGCGGGGGTACCGCGTGGTGAGCAGTACTTC. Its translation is CASSQDRGEILAGVPRGEQYF.

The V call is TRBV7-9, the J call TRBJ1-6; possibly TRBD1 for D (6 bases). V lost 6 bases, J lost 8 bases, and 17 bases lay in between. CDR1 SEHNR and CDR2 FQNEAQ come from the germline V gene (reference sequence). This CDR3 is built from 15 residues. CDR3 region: CASSWWATGDSPLHF. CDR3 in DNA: TGTGCCAGCAGTTGGTGGGCGACAGGTGATTCACCCCTCCACTTT.